This T cell receptor beta chain is from a study of T cell changes during pregnancy in multiple sclerosis. CDR1 is MNHEY and CDR2 is SMNVEV in the germline V gene (reference sequence). V lost 5 bases to trimming and J lost 5 bases, with 12 bases between them. The CDR3 extends over 13 amino acids. The repertoire was sequenced with immunoSEQ multiplex PCR; TCRdb's copy has only in-frame clones and lacks some. The data show 45,000 to 65,000 clones, roughly 92% seen once. The TCR originated in a female donor with multiple sclerosis, enrolled in a pregnancy study. This rearrangement joins TRBV27 to TRBJ1-1; D not certain. Sequencing used CD8+ T cells from peripheral blood mononuclear cells, obtained in the third trimester of pregnancy. The CDR3 sequence is CASSILPGTEAFF. The CDR3 DNA reads as TGTGCCAGCAGTATACTACCCGGGACTGAAGCTTTCTTT.